This TCR beta chain was identified in a study of blood T cell repertoires in COVID-19. In this sample, this clone turned up once. Source study methods: Scientists estimated how many nucleated cells there were by amplifying reference gene primers. TCRdb's table, derived via immunoSEQ multiplex PCR, lists solely in-frame clones and lacks some. From that table come the V and J calls and clone size; the DNA was used to work out D and trimming. Among about 16,000 clones listed, around 88% were seen once. The receptor comes from a human donor in a cohort sampled during active COVID-19. Sample: peripheral blood.

The CDR3 sequence: CASSDQRSKNTIYF. In nucleotides, the CDR3 is TGTGCCAGCTCCGATCAAAGGAGCAAAAACACCATATATTTT. The rearrangement uses TRBV5-4 and TRBJ1-3; no firm D call. CDR3 length equals 14 residues. The V end was cut by 7 bases, the J end by 6 bases, with 17 bases between. In germline, CDR1 is SGHNT, CDR2 YYREEE (reference sequence). Based on the CDR3 plus reference TRBV5-4 and TRBJ1-3, the full variable domain is ETGVTQSPTHLIKTRGQQVTLRCSSQSGHNTVSWYQQALGQGPQFIFQYYREEENGRGNFPPRFSGLQFPNYSSELNVNALELDDSALYLCASSDQRSKNTIYFGEGSWLTVV.